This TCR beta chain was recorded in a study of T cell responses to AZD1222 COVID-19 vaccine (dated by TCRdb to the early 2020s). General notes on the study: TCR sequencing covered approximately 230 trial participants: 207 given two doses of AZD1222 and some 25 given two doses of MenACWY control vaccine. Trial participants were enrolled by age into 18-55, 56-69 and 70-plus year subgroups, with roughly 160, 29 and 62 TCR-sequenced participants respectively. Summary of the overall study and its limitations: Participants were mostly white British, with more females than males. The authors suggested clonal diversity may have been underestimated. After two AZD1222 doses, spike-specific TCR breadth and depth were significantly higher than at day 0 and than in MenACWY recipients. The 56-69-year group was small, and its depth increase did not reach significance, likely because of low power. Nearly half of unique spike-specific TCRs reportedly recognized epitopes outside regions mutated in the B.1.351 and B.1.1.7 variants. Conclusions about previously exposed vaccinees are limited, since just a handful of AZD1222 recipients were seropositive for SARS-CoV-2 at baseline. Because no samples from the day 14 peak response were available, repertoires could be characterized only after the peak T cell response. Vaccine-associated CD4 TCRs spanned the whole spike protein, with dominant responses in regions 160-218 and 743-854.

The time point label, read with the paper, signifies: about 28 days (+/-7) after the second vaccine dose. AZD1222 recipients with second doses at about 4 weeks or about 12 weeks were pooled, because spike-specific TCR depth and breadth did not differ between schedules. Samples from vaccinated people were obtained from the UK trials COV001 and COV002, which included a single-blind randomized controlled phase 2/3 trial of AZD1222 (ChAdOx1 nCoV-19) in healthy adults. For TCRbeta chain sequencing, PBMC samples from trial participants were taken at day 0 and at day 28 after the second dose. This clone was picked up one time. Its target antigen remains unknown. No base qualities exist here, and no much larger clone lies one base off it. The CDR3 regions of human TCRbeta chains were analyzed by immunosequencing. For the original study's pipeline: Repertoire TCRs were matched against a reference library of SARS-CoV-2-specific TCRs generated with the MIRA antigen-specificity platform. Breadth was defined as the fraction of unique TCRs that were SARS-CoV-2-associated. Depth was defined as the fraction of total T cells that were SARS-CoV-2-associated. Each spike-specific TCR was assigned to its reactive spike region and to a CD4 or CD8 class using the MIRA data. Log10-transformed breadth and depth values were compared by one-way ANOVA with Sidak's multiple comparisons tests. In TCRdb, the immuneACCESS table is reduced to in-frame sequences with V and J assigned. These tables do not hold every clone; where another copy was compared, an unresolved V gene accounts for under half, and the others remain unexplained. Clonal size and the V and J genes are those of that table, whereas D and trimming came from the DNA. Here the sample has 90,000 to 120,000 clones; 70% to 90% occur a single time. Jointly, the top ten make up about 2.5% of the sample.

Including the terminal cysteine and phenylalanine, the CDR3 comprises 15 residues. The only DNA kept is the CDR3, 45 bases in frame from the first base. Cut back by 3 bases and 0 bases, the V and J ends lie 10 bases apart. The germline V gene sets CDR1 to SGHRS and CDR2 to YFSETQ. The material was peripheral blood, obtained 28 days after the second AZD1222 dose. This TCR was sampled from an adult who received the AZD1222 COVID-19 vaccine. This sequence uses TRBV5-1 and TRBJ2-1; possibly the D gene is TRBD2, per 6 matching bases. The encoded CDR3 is CASSSGRSSYNEQFF. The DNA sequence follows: TGCGCCAGCAGCTCCGGGAGAAGCTCCTACAATGAGCAGTTCTTC.